Sequencing of this T cell receptor (beta chain) was carried out in a study of PD-1 blockade in classical Hodgkin lymphoma. J lost 2 bases, V lost 1 base, and 11 bases had no gene match. Germline lookup yields CDR1 SGHDT and CDR2 YYEEEE. This CDR3 is built from 17 residues. Data came from immunoSEQ multiplex PCR; TCRdb stores just in-frame clones and leaves some out. The data contain fewer than 25,000 clones, more than 80% of them singletons. On this clone itself: Antigen specificity is unknown.

Every patient experienced relapse after autologous stem cell transplantation, and brentuximab vedotin exposure varied. The study, taken as a whole, reports: TCR diversity in CD4+, not CD8+, cells rose significantly by C4D1.

V usage is TRBV5-6 and J usage is TRBJ2-7; the match to TRBD1 covers 8 bases. The sample was peripheral blood mononuclear cells (PBMCs), taken before the second cycle of nivolumab. This receptor was identified in a human donor with classical Hodgkin lymphoma. The CDR3 region is CASSLTRQGLWAYEQYF. DNA for the CDR3: TGTGCCAGCAGCTTGACCCGACAGGGGCTTTGGGCCTACGAGCAGTACTTC.